The TCR beta chain under discussion was sequenced for a study of cytomegalovirus exposure and HLA in healthy donors (TCRdb year 2017). Study-wide context: An earlier analysis of 587 of the donors reported roughly 270 Gb of sequence data and 100 million to 130 million unique TCR beta sequences from around 200 million T cells. In a later genetic analysis, genome-wide SNP genotypes for about three fifths of the 666 donors were used, and that subset was treated as a discovery cohort. To predict cytomegalovirus infection status, the study brought together high-throughput TCR immunosequencing, statistical association of individual TCRs with disease status, and machine learning. In the later analysis, no new phenotypic data were used to find candidate immune exposures; instead, reliance was placed on TCR beta sequences and their occurrence across donors. Donor age, sex, ethnicity and CMV serostatus were compiled alongside the repertoire data. All discovery cohort repertoires had been generated using a single sequencing platform. An earlier analysis of roughly 580 of the donors used high-throughput TCR beta sequencing to judge whether each TCR beta V gene segment behaved as functional or pseudogenic. Typing coverage differed by locus: A, B, C, DRB1 and DQB1 were typed in roughly 629-630 donors, DQA1 in approximately 520, DPA1 in over 600, and DPB1 in 472. A later analysis re-analyzed previously published TCR beta repertoires from about 600 donors and added high-resolution HLA genotyping to study TCR occurrence patterns. Both class I and class II loci were covered by HLA typing, at four-digit resolution. Roughly 300 gigabases of sequencing data and around 80 million unique TCR sequences made up an early release that covered 500 to 700 HLA-typed donors. On average, roughly 250,000 unique TCR beta nucleotide sequences were sequenced per donor among a few hundred genotyped donors of the cohort, with roughly 18% of those sequences being non-productive. About 5 DR-DQ haplotypes were handled as single units for association and clustering, since linkage in the cohort was strong. Using immunosequencing, the study profiled T cell repertoires from 640 or so subjects and related those repertoires to cytomegalovirus serostatus. The study was designed to test whether signatures of past pathogen exposure could be identified by cataloging public T cell receptors. The genetic ancestry cluster associated with self-reported Caucasian donors included 81% of the 350 to 500 genotyped donors. A separate validation cohort of 100 to 150 different subjects was used in addition to the 666-subject first cohort. What the research found in general, with its limitations: The authors suggested that the approach could potentially be generalized to other disease states and immunological phenotypes. A group of highly shared sequence variants was considered likely to be a technical artifact of the sequencing pipeline. An association between a missense DCLRE1C variant and V-gene and J-gene trimming of TCR beta chains was found in a later genetic analysis and replicated in an independent cohort. Sequencing depth was assumed to be roughly uniform across donors in the presence/absence analyses, though that assumption may not hold. The 87-base-pair reads could not distinguish some IMGT-functional V segments, including TRBV6-2 and TRBV6-3, so those segments were excluded. Correlated functional status among segregating V segments might reflect linkage disequilibrium, but an unknown experimental factor could not be ruled out. A later analysis found that HLA-associated TCR beta chains were more clonally expanded and had lower generation probabilities than equally common non-associated chains. In the study, approximately 160 TCR beta chains were listed as associated with cytomegalovirus. A later analysis found that TCR association rates varied across HLA loci, with DRB1 alleles showing the most associated TCRs and HLA-C alleles the fewest. A few of the identified cytomegalovirus-associated TCR beta chains were confirmed in vitro to be specific for cytomegalovirus antigens. In a later analysis, several top co-occurrence clusters were reported to appear linked to parvovirus B19, influenza, CMV and Epstein-Barr virus. According to a later genetic analysis, donors in an Asian-associated ancestry cluster had fewer N-insertions in productive TCRs than the approximately 630-donor mean. In an earlier analysis of 587 of the donors, most TCR beta V segments appeared in productive rearrangements about 87% or about 30% of the time, broadly matching IMGT annotations. Because counts were too low, 15 to 20 rarely observed V segments, including chromosome 9 orphons, were excluded from the earlier analysis of around 640 of the donors. When HLA alleles, especially DR and DQ, strongly co-occurred, attributing TCR associations to individual alleles was difficult. A further reported finding was that TCR beta sequences accurately predicted the HLA-A and HLA-B alleles for most subjects in the first cohort. Because HLA typing was unavailable for some donors at each locus, only the typed subset was used in association tests. Most CMV-associated TCR beta chains appeared to be HLA-restricted in a later analysis, and the HLA associations seemed to be driven largely by CMV exposure. While some public TCRs were present in many individuals, most TCR sequences turned up only very rarely across donors. At a false discovery rate of 0.05, a later analysis linked 15,000 to 20,000 TCR beta sequences to specific HLA alleles. This cohort had only TCR beta chains sequenced, and the lack of alpha or paired-chain data limited which features could be detected. In both the original and validation cohorts, the classifier was reported to diagnose cytomegalovirus status with high specificity and sensitivity. CMV serostatus was the only immune exposure information available for the cohort.

Receptor libraries were prepared by the immunoSEQ multiplex PCR assay. For the multiplex PCR, a mixture combining 60 forward primers for TCR Vbeta segments and 13 reverse primers for TCR Jbeta segments was used. The CDR3 region of rearranged TCR beta genes was amplified from genomic DNA with a multiplex PCR assay. The amplified TCR beta libraries were sequenced on the Illumina HiSeq System as 87-base-pair reads. The published analysis was carried out like this. Across the roughly 700 repertoires, a later analysis counted 78 million or so unique TCR beta chains, approximately 12 million of which were shared by at least two donors. Raw reads were error-corrected and collapsed into unique sequences with a nearest-neighbor algorithm that merged closely related sequences to remove PCR and sequencing errors. CDR3 sequences were aligned to IMGT reference sequences to assign V, D and J gene segments. For a sequence to be retained, a match of at least six nucleotides to both a V gene segment and a J gene segment was required. A rearrangement was called productive if the CDR3 had no stop codons and remained in frame with V and J, and every other rearrangement was called non-productive. CDR3 was defined according to IMGT convention as the region running from the second conserved V-encoded cysteine to the conserved J-encoded phenylalanine. In an earlier analysis of around 640 of the donors, sequences lacking an unambiguous match to a single V gene segment were excluded. In an earlier analysis of approximately 550 of the donors, V segments were called functional above 56.7% productive rearrangements and were called segregating when the between-donor standard deviation exceeded 5%. A statistical classification framework was built to diagnose cytomegalovirus status from the catalog of TCR beta chain sequences. V and J gene assignment, in a later analysis, came from comparing TCR nucleotide sequences with IMGT/GENE-DB human TR gene sequences. In a later analysis, CDR3 sequences and most-parsimonious VDJ recombination scenarios were assigned using the TCRdist pipeline. In a later analysis, every TCR beta chain was defined by the combination of its CDR3 amino acid sequence and its V-gene family, and reads without a unique V-gene family were dropped. To address suspected cross-contamination and a sequencing artifact, a later analysis removed 450 to 700 highly shared, low-generation-probability nucleotide sequences. For each public chain, a later analysis derived a clonal expansion index from normalized ranks of inferred template counts within each repertoire. In a later analysis, generation probabilities were computed with a VDJ recombination model fitted to out-of-frame rearrangements, and the resulting probabilities were checked against IGoR. In a later analysis, hypergeometric tests were used to score TCR-TCR, TCR-HLA and TCR-CMV co-occurrence, with a repertoire-size bias correction applied to TCR pairs. To estimate false discovery rates, a later analysis permuted the HLA or CMV assignments 20 times. In a later analysis, co-occurring TCRs were grouped with DBSCAN, and TCRdist sequence similarity was added when clustering was performed within HLA-allele-positive subsets. Repertoires with fewer than 30,000 or more than 120,000 public chains, plus five repertoires with anomalous nucleotide sharing, were excluded from co-occurrence clustering. Not all clones reach the TCRdb copy of this immuneACCESS table, which keeps in-frame sequences only. Checked studies attribute under half of the gap to unresolved V genes and leave the rest unexplained. The DNA gave D and trimming, while V, J and clone size come from that table. A total of 250,000 to 350,000 clones appear in this sample, roughly 85% of them only once. Almost 4% of the sample goes to the ten largest clones.

For this clone: The target of this receptor is not known. No much larger clone exists at a distance of one base, and base qualities are not known.

The cohort comprised 670 or so healthy bone marrow donors. At the time of sampling, all cohort members were nominally healthy, though unrecorded immune exposures were likely present. The donor was CMV seropositive and was included in the group of approximately 310 seropositive cohort members. Every donor gave a peripheral blood sample, and the peripheral blood mononuclear cells from that sample were used for TCR beta sequencing. Genomic DNA was extracted from the blood cell samples with the Qiagen DNeasy Blood Extraction Kit. Based on the germline V gene, the CDR1 and CDR2 sequences are SGHTA and FQGTGA. Between the V and J ends, shortened by 5 bases and 4 bases respectively, the junction contains 12 bases. Measured from the cysteine to the phenylalanine, the CDR3 is 15 residues long. Only the CDR3 region is kept as DNA, spanning 45 bases read in frame from base 1.

The origin of this receptor is a man between 35 and 55 years old in good health and CMV-seropositive. The chain was built from TRBV7-3 and TRBJ2-6, with no reliable assignment of the D segment. The sample was PBMCs. The sequenced DNA is TGTGCCAGCAGCGCCGCGGCTTCCGGGGCCAACGTCCTGACTTTC. This is translated as CASSAAASGANVLTF.